A single sample is the source of the 23 T cell receptor beta chains below, sequenced in a study of cytomegalovirus exposure and HLA in healthy donors. Vbeta (60) and Jbeta (13) primers were used in the PCR. Profiling relied on immunoSEQ multiplex PCR, and the TCRdb table lists in-frame clones only, not all of them. The sample has around 52,000 clones; the top ten hold roughly 26%. The sequencing input was PBMCs. The receptors stem from a man between 35 and 55 years old in good health and CMV-seropositive.

This chain connects TRBV4-3 to TRBJ1-2; 7 bases match TRBD1. Trimming took 2 bases from V and 4 from J; bases not matched to a gene: 1. Germline lookup yields CDR1 LGHNA and CDR2 YSLEER. CDR3 size: 13 residues. The CDR3 nucleotides read TGCGCCAGCAGCCAAACAGGGGCCTATGGCTACACCTTC. It encodes CASSQTGAYGYTF.

The CDR3 nucleotides are TGTGCCATCAGTGAGTCGTCTAGCGGGGGTCTCGTGCAGTTCTTC. Its translation: CAISESSSGGLVQFF. The V call is TRBV10-3, the J call TRBJ2-1, with 10 bases fitting TRBD2. After removal of 0 bases from V and 12 bases from J, the junction contained 8 bases not matched to a gene. Germline CDR1 is ENHRY and CDR2 is SYGVKD. The CDR3 spans 15 residues.

The chain recombines TRBV28 with TRBJ2-7, with 10 nucleotides matching TRBD2. The junction had 8 bases not matched to a gene; V was cut back by 6 bases and J by 6 bases. CDR3 size: 14 residues. Germline lookup yields CDR1 MDHEN and CDR2 SYDVKM. DNA for the CDR3: TGTGCCAGCAGGCAAGCGGGAGGGGGGGGCGAGCAGTACTTC. This gives the protein CASRQAGGGGEQYF.

The rearrangement joins TRBV19 to TRBJ2-7; D call uncertain. The V gene's germline CDR1 is LNHDA and CDR2 SQIVND (reference sequence). Trimming took off 11 bases at V and 1 base at J, with 3 bases between the two ends. This CDR3 has 9 amino acids. CDR3 amino acids: CAPSYEQYF. CDR3 nucleotides: TGTGCCCCATCCTACGAGCAGTACTTC.

In DNA form, the CDR3 reads TGTGCCAGCACTCCGCGCGTTTATGGGGAGGGCGAGCAGTACTTC. Protein: CASTPRVYGEGEQYF. V gene TRBV6-5 combines with J gene TRBJ2-7, with 7 bases that match TRBD2. Germline values: CDR1 MNHEY, CDR2 SVGAGI. The junction had 15 bases not matched to a gene; V was cut back by 7 bases and J by 6 bases. The CDR3 is 15 residues long.

J is TRBJ1-3 and V is TRBV20-1, with D uncertain. The CDR3 covers 11 residues. CDR1 and CDR2 from the germline V gene are DFQATT and SNEGSKA (reference sequence). V was clipped by 4 bases and J by 3 bases, with 4 bases between them. The CDR3 DNA reads TGCAGTGCTACCTTTGGAAACACCATATATTTT. It encodes CSATFGNTIYF.

The chain has TRBV19 and TRBJ2-3, with a possible D match to TRBD1 (6 bases). The CDR3 loop spans 15 amino acids. CDR1 and CDR2 from the germline V gene are LNHDA and SQIVND (reference sequence). The V gene lost 3 bases and the J gene lost 0 bases, with 10 bases spanning the gap. The CDR3 region is CASSIWGPSTDTQYF. The CDR3 DNA is TGTGCCAGTAGTATTTGGGGGCCTAGCACAGATACGCAGTATTTT.

The gene calls are TRBV4-2 and TRBJ2-7; D gene ambiguous. CDR3 length: 12 residues. The ends were cut back, 1 base at V and 3 bases at J, with 4 bases in the middle. The V gene's germline CDR1 is LGHNA and CDR2 YNFKEQ. The CDR3: CASSQGSYEQYF. CDR3 in DNA: TGTGCCAGCAGCCAAGGGAGCTACGAGCAGTACTTC.

The chain employs TRBV9 and TRBJ1-1, with 10 bases identical to TRBD1. V lost 3 bases and J lost 4; bases outside the gene matches: 3. Germline V gene sequence: CDR1 SGDLS, CDR2 YYNGEE. This CDR3 comprises 14 residues. CDR3 in DNA: TGTGCCAGCAGCGAGACAGGGGGCTCCACTGAAGCTTTCTTT. Its translation: CASSETGGSTEAFF.

The chain carries TRBV6-6 and TRBJ2-7; the match to TRBD1 covers 9 bases. Germline V CDR1 and CDR2: MNHNY, SVGAGI (reference sequence). The CDR3 totals 14 residues. The V segment lost 6 bases and the J segment 6 bases; nucleotides outside the gene matches: 9. CDR3 in amino acids: CASSRDRAFSEQYF. In nucleotides, the CDR3 is TGTGCCAGCAGCCGGGACAGGGCATTTAGCGAGCAGTACTTC.

Here the CDR3 reads CASRGIGESTGELFF. For the CDR3, the DNA is TGCGCCAGCAGGGGGATCGGGGAGAGCACCGGGGAGCTGTTTTTT. The chain carries TRBV5-1 and TRBJ2-2; D might be TRBD2 (5 bases). V dropped 5 bases and J dropped 4 bases, with 15 bases sitting between them. The CDR3 extends over 15 amino acids. Germline V CDR1 and CDR2: SGHRS, YFSETQ.

V is TRBV6-6 and J is TRBJ1-1, with 10 bases that match TRBD1. Looked up from germline, CDR1 is MNHNY and CDR2 is SVGAGI (reference sequence). There are 13 residues in the CDR3. Germline trimming cut 5 bases from V and 4 bases from J; bases unmatched to any gene: 1. The CDR3 protein is CASSRTGGTEAFF. The CDR3 bases are TGTGCCAGCAGTCGGACAGGGGGCACTGAAGCTTTCTTT.

The CDR3 nucleotides read TGCGCCAGCAGCTTTGGGGCAGGCGACTATGGCTACACCTTC. Translated: CASSFGAGDYGYTF. This chain uses TRBV5-1 with TRBJ1-2, with D possibly being TRBD1 (5 bases). Germline V CDR1 and CDR2: SGHRS, YFSETQ. This CDR3 spans 14 amino acids. Trimming shortened V by 2 bases and J by 3 bases, and 11 bases separated the two germline ends.

The chain has TRBV6-4 and TRBJ1-2; 12 nucleotides line up with TRBD1. There are 15 residues in the CDR3. The trim removed 0 bases at V and 8 bases at J, leaving 4 bases unmatched. From germline, CDR1 is MRHNA and CDR2 SNTAGT. CDR3 in amino acids: CASSDSGTGGLGYTF. The CDR3 DNA reads as TGTGCCAGCAGTGACTCTGGGACAGGGGGCCTCGGCTACACCTTC.

The V gene is TRBV4-1, the J gene TRBJ2-7; 8 positions match TRBD1. The CDR3 length is 16 residues. Looked up from germline, CDR1 is MGHRA and CDR2 is YSYEKL. With V trimmed by 1 base and J by 2 bases, 7 bases remained unmatched. CDR3 sequence: CASSQVLQGGPYEQYF. The CDR3 DNA reads TGCGCCAGCAGCCAAGTCCTACAGGGGGGCCCCTACGAGCAGTACTTC.

This chain connects TRBV7-2 to TRBJ1-1; a possible D gene is TRBD1 (6 bases). This CDR3 is built from 14 residues. V was trimmed by 3 bases and J by 1 base, leaving 9 bases between them. Looked up from germline, CDR1 is SGHTA and CDR2 is FQGNSA. The CDR3 protein is CASSFGGQNTEAFF. Written as DNA, the CDR3 is TGTGCCAGCAGCTTCGGGGGGCAGAACACTGAAGCTTTCTTT.

The chain joins TRBV19 to TRBJ2-4, with TRBD2 as a possible D gene (5 bases). Trimming cost V 3 bases and J 1 base, with 16 bases left between them. The V gene's germline CDR1 is LNHDA and CDR2 SQIVND (reference sequence). This CDR3 has 17 amino acids. The CDR3 DNA reads as TGTGCCAGTAGTATTCGGCTTGGGGTAGCGGCCAAAAACATTCAGTACTTC. Its translation is CASSIRLGVAAKNIQYF.

The rearrangement joins TRBV6-1 to TRBJ2-4; 13 nucleotides align to TRBD2. This CDR3 has 18 amino acids. Per germline, CDR1 MNHNS and CDR2 SASEGT. Trimming removed 1 base from V and 2 bases from J; junction bases left unmatched: 5. DNA for the CDR3: TGTGCCAGCAGTGAAGAACTAGCGGGGGGGCCAACCAAAAACATTCAGTACTTC. It encodes CASSEELAGGPTKNIQYF.

The chain is built from TRBV29-1 and TRBJ2-2, with D tentatively TRBD2 (5 bases). Per germline, CDR1 SQVTM and CDR2 ANQGSEA. This CDR3 region has 14 residues. Deletions cut 1 base from V and 1 base from J, with 7 bases between. The DNA of the CDR3 is TGCAGCGTTGAAGGGACTGTGAACACCGGGGAGCTGTTTTTT. Its protein product is CSVEGTVNTGELFF.

The chain has TRBV5-6 and TRBJ1-1; 9 nucleotides line up with TRBD1. Per the germline V gene, CDR1 is SGHDT and CDR2 is YYEEEE. The trim removed 4 bases at V and 0 bases at J, leaving 10 bases unmatched. This CDR3 is built from 17 residues. CDR3 DNA: TGTGCCAGCAGCACAGGGGGCGACTTATTGATGAACACTGAAGCTTTCTTT. This gives the protein CASSTGGDLLMNTEAFF.

This rearrangement joins TRBV7-6 to TRBJ2-1; 12 nucleotides align to TRBD2. The CDR3 runs to 17 residues. After removal of 5 bases from V and 9 bases from J, the junction contained 14 bases not matched to a gene. Germline loops: CDR1 SGHVS, CDR2 FNYEAQ. The CDR3 region has the DNA TGTGCCAGCAGCAACAGGGGAACTAGCGGGAGGTTGGGTGAGCAGTTCTTC. Residues: CASSNRGTSGRLGEQFF.

The genes are TRBV6-5 and TRBJ1-1; D not certain. The CDR3 runs 14 residues. Trimming shortened V by 0 bases and J by 3 bases, and 8 bases separated the two germline ends. The germline CDR1 and CDR2 sequences are MNHEY and SVGAGI. CDR3: CASSYSGEDTEAFF. CDR3 nucleotides: TGTGCCAGCAGTTACTCCGGAGAGGACACTGAAGCTTTCTTT.

This chain joins TRBV6-1 and TRBJ1-2; D unclear. This CDR3 is 13 amino acids long. The germline gives CDR1 MNHNS, CDR2 SASEGT. Trimming left V 7 bases short and J 2 bases short, with 11 bases between. The CDR3 sequence is CASTLTLNYGYTF. In nucleotides, the CDR3 is TGTGCCAGCACCCTAACCTTGAACTATGGCTACACCTTC.